A selection of T cell receptor beta chains follows, all from one sample in a study of shared clonotypes between healthy human individuals. Profiling relied on immunoSEQ multiplex PCR, and the TCRdb table lists in-frame clones only, not all of them. Counted here are 950,000 to 1,200,000 clones, around 77% occurring once; the ten biggest clones make up 0.89%. The sequencing sample was made of memory CD4+ T cells from PBMCs. The receptors derive from a man aged 18 to 29 in good health. Some clones in this sample may be carry-over from other donors' samples. The CDR3 runs from the conserved cysteine through the conserved F or W. The D gene is left open where the match is weak. Expanded clones get a size class; other rows say once, few or many, or leave the size out.

.	TRBV19	TRBJ1-2	.	CASSVSTNYGYTF	TGTGCCAGTAGCGTCAGCACTAACTATGGCTACACCTTC
TRBD1	TRBV29-1	TRBJ1-1	once	CSVEAQGGVEAFF	TGCAGCGTTGAAGCCCAGGGGGGGGTTGAAGCTTTCTTT
.	TRBV4-2	TRBJ2-1	.	CASSTRGIHNEQFF	TGTGCCAGCAGCACCCGGGGTATCCACAATGAGCAGTTCTTC
TRBD1	TRBV27	TRBJ1-5	.	CATSDRGPYSNQPQHF	TGTGCCACCTCCGACAGGGGTCCCTATAGCAATCAGCCCCAGCATTTT
.	TRBV5-8	TRBJ2-5	.	CASSSYPDTTQETQYF	TGTGCCAGCAGCAGTTACCCGGACACGACACAAGAGACCCAGTACTTC
TRBD1	TRBV7-9	TRBJ2-5	.	CASSLDRGGETQYF	TGTGCCAGCAGCTTAGACAGGGGTGGAGAGACCCAGTACTTC
.	TRBV28	TRBJ1-2	.	CASRGAGVPNYGYTF	TGTGCCAGCAGAGGGGCGGGGGTCCCTAACTATGGCTACACCTTC
.	TRBV30	TRBJ2-7	.	CACRTGGYEQYF	TGTGCCTGCAGAACCGGGGGATACGAGCAGTACTTC
TRBD2	TRBV7-2	TRBJ2-7	.	CASSHLLSSGREDEQYF	TGTGCCAGCAGCCACCTACTCTCTAGCGGGAGGGAAGACGAGCAGTACTTC
TRBD2	TRBV7-7	TRBJ2-3	once	CASSPLAGVGTDTQYF	TGTGCCAGCAGCCCCCTAGCGGGAGTGGGTACAGATACGCAGTATTTT
TRBD2	TRBV5-6	TRBJ2-7	few	CASSWGTSGSRYEQYF	TGTGCCAGCAGCTGGGGGACTAGCGGGAGCCGCTACGAGCAGTACTTC
.	TRBV19	TRBJ1-5	.	CASSIGNQPQHF	TGTGCCAGTAGTATCGGAAATCAGCCCCAGCATTTT
.	TRBV7-6	TRBJ1-1	.	CASSPSLNTEAFF	TGTGCCAGCAGCCCCTCATTGAACACTGAAGCTTTCTTT
.	TRBV30	TRBJ1-1	.	CAWRKPDRNTEAFF	TGTGCCTGGAGAAAACCGGACAGGAACACTGAAGCTTTCTTT
TRBD2	TRBV7-2	TRBJ2-7	.	CASSFSIAGDKYEQYF	TGTGCCAGCAGCTTCTCTATAGCGGGAGACAAATACGAGCAGTACTTC
.	TRBV29-1	TRBJ1-1	.	CSVGGLRGPGPEAFF	TGCAGCGTTGGGGGCTTGCGGGGGCCGGGGCCTGAAGCTTTCTTT
.	TRBV18	TRBJ2-7	once	CASSPNQGSVNEQYF	TGTGCCAGCTCACCGAATCAAGGGAGTGTAAACGAGCAGTACTTC
.	TRBV2	TRBJ1-2	.	CASSPGISYGYTF	TGTGCCAGCAGTCCCGGGATCTCCTATGGCTACACCTTC
TRBD1	TRBV18	TRBJ1-2	few	CASSPGDRGLYGYTF	TGTGCCAGCTCACCGGGGGACAGGGGCCTTTATGGCTACACCTTC
.	TRBV18	TRBJ2-7	.	CASSTRADSLEQYF	TGTGCCAGCTCAACACGGGCCGATTCCCTCGAGCAGTACTTC
.	TRBV5-1	TRBJ2-7	.	CASSFDSPSSYEQYF	TGCGCCAGCAGCTTTGACAGCCCGAGCTCCTACGAGCAGTACTTC
.	TRBV5-8	TRBJ2-7	.	CASSRTSIEQYF	TGTGCCAGCAGCCGGACAAGTATCGAGCAGTACTTC
TRBD2	TRBV7-3	TRBJ2-1	.	CASSRAGGSYNEQFF	TGTGCCAGCAGCCGAGCGGGAGGGTCCTACAATGAGCAGTTCTTC
.	TRBV27	TRBJ1-5	.	CASSPAPPTGVGPQHF	TGTGCCAGCAGTCCGGCCCCTCCAACAGGCGTAGGGCCCCAGCATTTT
.	TRBV28	TRBJ2-5	many	CASSPPRREETQYF	TGTGCCAGCAGTCCCCCCAGGCGGGAAGAGACCCAGTACTTC
.	TRBV7-9	TRBJ1-1	.	CASSIRSPRLEAFF	TGTGCCAGCAGTATTCGCTCGCCTCGCCTTGAAGCTTTCTTT
.	TRBV6-5	TRBJ2-7	.	CASISSGQGVHKQYF	TGTGCCAGCATCTCTTCGGGACAAGGCGTTCACAAGCAGTACTTC
.	TRBV5-6	TRBJ1-2	.	CASSSVAGRINYGYTF	TGTGCCAGCAGCTCGGTAGCGGGACGGATAAACTATGGCTACACCTTC
.	TRBV28	TRBJ1-2	once	CASSLMGHSVSGYTF	TGTGCCAGCAGTTTAATGGGGCATTCCGTCTCTGGCTACACCTTC
TRBD2	TRBV9	TRBJ2-1	few	CASSAQSGMLSYNEQFF	TGTGCCAGCAGCGCACAAAGCGGGATGCTGTCCTACAATGAGCAGTTCTTC
.	TRBV4-1	TRBJ2-2	.	CASSLPPGELFF	TGCGCCAGCAGTCTGCCCCCCGGGGAGCTGTTTTTT
TRBD2	TRBV5-6	TRBJ2-3	.	CASSSGLAGGKTTDTQYF	TGTGCCAGCAGTTCGGGACTAGCGGGAGGAAAGACCACAGATACGCAGTATTTT
TRBD2	TRBV12-5	TRBJ2-1	once	CASAPGLAVGLYNEQFF	TGTGCTAGTGCCCCCGGACTAGCGGTTGGACTCTACAATGAGCAGTTCTTC